A selection of T cell receptor beta chains follows, all from one sample in a study of T cells in Graves' hyperthyroidism and ophthalmopathy. From the multiplex PCR reads, TCRdb called clonotypes with MiXCR, one entry per CDR3 protein. The sample includes approximately 320,000 distinct CDR3 sequences, around 17% of them seen just once. The specimen sequenced was blood. The source is a man aged 25 to 40 with Graves' hyperthyroidism. CDR3s include the opening cysteine and the closing phenylalanine or tryptophan. D genes are given only for firm matches. Some rows have no size entry. The others give once, few or many, or a class for an expanded clone.

-,TRBJ1-5,TRBV11-2,-,TGTGCCAGCAGCTTAGACCCCTATAGCAATCAGCCCCAGCATTTT,CASSLDPYSNQPQHF
-,TRBJ1-5,TRBV5-1,many,TGTGCCAGCAGCCTACGGGGGGATCAGCCCCAGCATTTT,CASSLRGDQPQHF
-,TRBJ2-5,TRBV11-2,many,TGTGCCAGCAGCTTAGCAGGTATAGAGTACTTC,CASSLAGIEYF
TRBD1,TRBJ2-7,TRBV7-9,many,TGTGCCAGCAGCAACCGGGACAGCCCGTACTACGAGCAGTACTTC,CASSNRDSPYYEQYF
-,TRBJ2-5,TRBV28,-,TGTGCCAGCACTAGAACAGGGAGGGGGATTGGGGAGACCCAGTACTTC,CASTRTGRGIGETQYF
TRBD2,TRBJ2-1,TRBV27,-,TGTGCCAGCAGCCGCGGACTAGCGGGAGTTATAGACAATGAGCAGTTCTTC,CASSRGLAGVIDNEQFF
TRBD1,TRBJ2-1,TRBV11-2,many,TGTGCCAGCAGCCCACGTGGCAGGGGGCTAACGGGGACCTACAATGAGCAGTTCTTC,CASSPRGRGLTGTYNEQFF
-,TRBJ1-1,TRBV28,many,TGTGCCAGCAGTTCAATACGATTGGGGATGAACACTGAAGCTTTCTTT,CASSSIRLGMNTEAFF
TRBD2,TRBJ2-1,TRBV9,few,TGTGCCAGCAGCGCTAGCGGGAATAGCAATGAGCAGTTCTTC,CASSASGNSNEQFF
-,TRBJ2-5,TRBV7-3,many,TGTGCCAGCAGCTTGAGGAGGGAAGAGACCCAGTACTTC,CASSLRREETQYF
-,TRBJ1-1,TRBV30,many,TGTGCCTGGAACGAGGGGTTGAACACTGAAGCTTTCTTT,CAWNEGLNTEAFF